This is a list of T cell receptor beta chains from one sample in a study of cytomegalovirus exposure and HLA in healthy donors. The data were produced by immunoSEQ multiplex PCR, yet TCRdb's version contains in-frame clones alone and is incomplete. The top ten hold roughly 0.92% of the sample, which has some 110,000 clones, roughly 74% seen once. The sequencing input was PBMCs. These receptors came from a woman aged 25 to 39 in good health and CMV-seronegative. CDR3s include the opening cysteine and the closing phenylalanine or tryptophan. Fields, in order: clone size, J gene, V gene, D gene, CDR3 protein, CDR3 DNA. A D gene is named only where the DNA matches it firmly. Size values are once, few and many counts, or a class for expanded clones, and some rows have none.

.,TRBJ2-1,TRBV6-6,.,CASSYSRGEPQQFF,TGTGCCAGCAGTTACTCACGTGGGGAGCCTCAGCAGTTCTTC
once,TRBJ1-2,TRBV6-4,.,CASSDPSQGNYGYTF,TGTGCCAGCAGTGACCCAAGTCAGGGTAACTATGGCTACACCTTC
.,TRBJ1-1,TRBV7-2,.,CASSRSETEAFF,TGTGCCAGCAGCCGTTCCGAGACTGAAGCTTTCTTT
.,TRBJ2-3,TRBV9,TRBD2,CASSGTRSTDTQYF,TGTGCCAGCAGCGGGACTAGAAGCACAGATACGCAGTATTTT
.,TRBJ2-1,TRBV2,.,CASSEAELVGDEQFF,TGTGCCAGCAGTGAAGCGGAACTAGTTGGGGATGAGCAGTTCTTC
few,TRBJ1-1,TRBV12-5,TRBD1,CASGLTGGTEAFF,TGTGCTAGTGGGCTGACAGGGGGCACTGAAGCTTTCTTT
.,TRBJ2-5,TRBV6-5,.,CASSSDREETQYF,TGTGCCAGCAGTTCGGACAGAGAAGAGACCCAGTACTTC
.,TRBJ1-2,TRBV18,.,CASSPPLSAAYGYTF,TGTGCCAGCTCACCACCTTTGTCGGCAGCGTATGGCTACACCTTC
.,TRBJ1-1,TRBV5-1,.,CASSSLTVNTEAFF,TGCGCCAGCAGCAGCCTGACAGTGAACACTGAAGCTTTCTTT
.,TRBJ2-1,TRBV5-1,.,CASSLDIEQFF,TGCGCCAGCAGCTTGGATATTGAGCAGTTCTTC
.,TRBJ1-5,TRBV27,.,CATQVTGGSQPQHF,TGTGCCACCCAAGTGACAGGTGGGAGTCAGCCCCAGCATTTT
.,TRBJ1-1,TRBV7-8,TRBD1,CASSYDDRGLEAFF,TGTGCCAGCAGCTACGACGACAGGGGGCTTGAAGCTTTCTTT
once,TRBJ2-5,TRBV30,.,CAWSVRAMLSGTQYF,TGTGCCTGGAGTGTACGTGCGATGTTGTCGGGGACCCAGTACTTC